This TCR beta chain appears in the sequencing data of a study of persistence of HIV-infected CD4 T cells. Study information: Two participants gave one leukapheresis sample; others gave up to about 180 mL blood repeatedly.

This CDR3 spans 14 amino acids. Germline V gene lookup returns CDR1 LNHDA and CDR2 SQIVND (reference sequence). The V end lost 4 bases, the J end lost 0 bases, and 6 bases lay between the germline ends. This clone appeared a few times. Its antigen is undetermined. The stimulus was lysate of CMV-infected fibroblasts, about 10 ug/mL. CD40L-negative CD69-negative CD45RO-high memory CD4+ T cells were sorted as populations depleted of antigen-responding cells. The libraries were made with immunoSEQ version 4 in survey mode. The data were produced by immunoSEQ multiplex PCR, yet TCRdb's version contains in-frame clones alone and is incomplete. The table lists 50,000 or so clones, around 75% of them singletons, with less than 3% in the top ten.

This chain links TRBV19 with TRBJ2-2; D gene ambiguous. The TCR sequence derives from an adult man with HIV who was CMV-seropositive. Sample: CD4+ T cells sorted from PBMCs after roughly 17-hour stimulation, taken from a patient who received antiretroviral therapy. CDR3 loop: CASSSGTNTGELFF. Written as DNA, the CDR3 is TGTGCCAGTAGTAGCGGTACGAACACCGGGGAGCTGTTTTTT.